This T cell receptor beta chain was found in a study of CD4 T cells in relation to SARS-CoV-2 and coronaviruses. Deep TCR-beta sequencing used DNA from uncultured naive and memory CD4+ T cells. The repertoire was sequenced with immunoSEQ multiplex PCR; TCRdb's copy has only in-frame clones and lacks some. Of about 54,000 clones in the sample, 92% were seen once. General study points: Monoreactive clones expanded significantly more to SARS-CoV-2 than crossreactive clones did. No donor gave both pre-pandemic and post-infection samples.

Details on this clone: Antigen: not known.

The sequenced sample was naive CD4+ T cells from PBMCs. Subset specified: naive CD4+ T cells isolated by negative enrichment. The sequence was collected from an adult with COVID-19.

Written as DNA, the CDR3 is TGTGCCAGCTCACCAAGTCCCGGGACTAGCGGGGGGGAGTACGAGCAGTACTTC. Protein: CASSPSPGTSGGEYEQYF. V is TRBV18 and J is TRBJ2-7, with 16 bases lining up with TRBD2. Germline V gene data show CDR1 as KGHSH and CDR2 as LQKENI. The CDR3 runs to 18 residues. Trimming at V came to 2 bases and at J to 4 bases, leaving 8 bases not matched to a gene. The full variable domain, in which reference TRBV18 and TRBJ2-7 provide the parts outside the CDR3, is NAGVMQNPRHLVRRRGQEARLRCSPMKGHSHVYWYRQLPEEGLKFMVYLQKENIIDESGMPKERFSAEFPKEGPSILRIQQVVRGDSAAYFCASSPSPGTSGGEYEQYFGPGTRLTVT.